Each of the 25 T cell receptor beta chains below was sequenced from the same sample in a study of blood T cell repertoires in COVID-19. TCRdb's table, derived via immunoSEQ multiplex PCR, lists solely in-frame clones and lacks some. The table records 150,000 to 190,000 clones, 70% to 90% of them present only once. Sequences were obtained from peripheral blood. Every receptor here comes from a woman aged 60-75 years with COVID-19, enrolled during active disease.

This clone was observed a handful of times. The CDR3 reads CASSIRTGLNTEAFF. CDR3 DNA sequence: TGTGCCAGTAGTATCAGGACAGGGTTGAACACTGAAGCTTTCTTT. The rearrangement joins TRBV19 to TRBJ1-1, with TRBD1 matching over 8 bases. Trimming cost V 3 bases and J 0 bases; bases outside gene matches: 3. From germline, CDR1 is LNHDA and CDR2 SQIVND (reference sequence). The CDR3 covers 15 residues.

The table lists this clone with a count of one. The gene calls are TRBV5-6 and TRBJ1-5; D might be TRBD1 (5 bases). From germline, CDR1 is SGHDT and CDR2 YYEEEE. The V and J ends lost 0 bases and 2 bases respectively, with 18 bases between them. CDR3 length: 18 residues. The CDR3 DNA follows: TGTGCCAGCAGCTTGGCGGCTTGGGTGGGACTGGGCAATCAGCCCCAGCATTTT. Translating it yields CASSLAAWVGLGNQPQHF.

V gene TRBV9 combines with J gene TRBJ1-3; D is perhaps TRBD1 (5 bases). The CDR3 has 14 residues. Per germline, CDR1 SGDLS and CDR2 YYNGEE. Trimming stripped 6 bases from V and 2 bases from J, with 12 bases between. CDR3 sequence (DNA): TGTGCCAGCACCGGGGGGACTCCTGGAAACACCATATATTTT. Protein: CASTGGTPGNTIYF. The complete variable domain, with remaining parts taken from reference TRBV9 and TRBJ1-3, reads DSGVTQTPKHLITATGQRVTLRCSPRSGDLSVYWYQQSLDQGLQFLIQYYNGEERAKGNILERFSAQQFPDLHSELNLSSLELGDSALYFCASTGGTPGNTIYFGEGSWLTVV.

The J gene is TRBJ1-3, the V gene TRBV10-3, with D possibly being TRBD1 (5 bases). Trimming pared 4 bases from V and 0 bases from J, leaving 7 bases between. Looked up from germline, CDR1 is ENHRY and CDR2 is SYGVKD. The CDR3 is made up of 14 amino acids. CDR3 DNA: TGTGCCATCAGTGCGGACAACTCTGGAAACACCATATATTTT. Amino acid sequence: CAISADNSGNTIYF.

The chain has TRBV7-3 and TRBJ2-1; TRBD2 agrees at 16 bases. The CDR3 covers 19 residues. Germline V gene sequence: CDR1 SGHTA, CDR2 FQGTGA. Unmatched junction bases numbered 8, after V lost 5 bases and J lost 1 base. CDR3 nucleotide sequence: TGTGCCAGCAGCGCTACCGGGACTAGCGGGAGGGCATCCTACAATGAGCAGTTCTTC. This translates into CASSATGTSGRASYNEQFF.

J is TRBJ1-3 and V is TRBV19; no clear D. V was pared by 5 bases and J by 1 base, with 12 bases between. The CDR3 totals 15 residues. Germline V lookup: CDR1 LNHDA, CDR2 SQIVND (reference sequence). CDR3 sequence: CASSLTSDSGNTIYF. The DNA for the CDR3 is TGTGCCAGTAGTCTCACGAGCGATTCTGGAAACACCATATATTTT.

CDR3 in amino acids: CASSRQGADGYTF. Here the CDR3 DNA reads TGTGCCAGCAGCCGACAGGGGGCGGACGGCTACACCTTC. J is TRBJ1-2 and V is TRBV11-2; TRBD1 matches 10 bases. The CDR3 contains 13 residues. The V segment lost 5 bases and the J segment 8 bases; nucleotides outside the gene matches: 5. Germline assignment: CDR1 SGHAT and CDR2 FQNNGV. The full variable domain, its missing parts supplied by reference TRBV11-2 and TRBJ1-2, is EAGVAQSPRYKIIEKRQSVAFWCNPISGHATLYWYQQILGQGPKLLIQFQNNGVVDDSQLPKDRFSAERLKGVDSTLKIQPAKLEDSAVYLCASSRQGADGYTFGSGTRLTVV.

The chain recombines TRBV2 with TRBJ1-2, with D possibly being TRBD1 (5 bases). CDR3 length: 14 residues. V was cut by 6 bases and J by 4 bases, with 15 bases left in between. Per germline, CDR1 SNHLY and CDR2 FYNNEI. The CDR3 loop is CASRVGGYSYGYTF. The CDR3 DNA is TGTGCCAGCAGGGTCGGGGGGTACTCCTATGGCTACACCTTC.

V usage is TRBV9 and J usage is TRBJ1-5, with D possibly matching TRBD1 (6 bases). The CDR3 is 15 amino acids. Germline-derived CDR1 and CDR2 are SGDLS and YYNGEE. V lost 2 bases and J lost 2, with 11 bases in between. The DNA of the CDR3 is TGTGCCAGCAGCGTGGGAGGGGGAGGCAATCAGCCCCAGCATTTT. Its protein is CASSVGGGGNQPQHF.

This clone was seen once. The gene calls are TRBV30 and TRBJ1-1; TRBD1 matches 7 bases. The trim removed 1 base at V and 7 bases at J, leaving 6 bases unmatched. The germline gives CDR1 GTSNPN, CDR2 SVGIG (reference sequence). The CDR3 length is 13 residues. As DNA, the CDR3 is TGTGCCTGGAGTGGACAGGGAGTTGGTGAAGCTTTCTTT. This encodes CAWSGQGVGEAFF.

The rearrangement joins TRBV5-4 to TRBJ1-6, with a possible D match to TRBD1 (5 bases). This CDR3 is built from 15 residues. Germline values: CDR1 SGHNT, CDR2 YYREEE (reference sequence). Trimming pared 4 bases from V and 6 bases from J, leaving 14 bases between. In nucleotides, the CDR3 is TGTGCCAGCAGCCTGAGGCAGGGCCCTAATTCACCCCTCCACTTT. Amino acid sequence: CASSLRQGPNSPLHF. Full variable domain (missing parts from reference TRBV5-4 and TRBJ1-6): ETGVTQSPTHLIKTRGQQVTLRCSSQSGHNTVSWYQQALGQGPQFIFQYYREEENGRGNFPPRFSGLQFPNYSSELNVNALELDDSALYLCASSLRQGPNSPLHFGNGTRLTVT.

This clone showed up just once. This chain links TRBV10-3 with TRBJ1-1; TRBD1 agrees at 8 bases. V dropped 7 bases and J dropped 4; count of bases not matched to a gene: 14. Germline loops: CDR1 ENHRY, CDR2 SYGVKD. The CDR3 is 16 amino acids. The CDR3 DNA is TGTGCCATCAATGCGCGTGCGGACAGGGAGGGCACTGAAGCTTTCTTT. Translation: CAINARADREGTEAFF.

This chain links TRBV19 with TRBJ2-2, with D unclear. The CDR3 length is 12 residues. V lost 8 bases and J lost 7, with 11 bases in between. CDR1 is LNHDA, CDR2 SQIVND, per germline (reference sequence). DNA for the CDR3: TGTGCCAGTGGATCGGGTAACGGGGAGCTGTTTTTT. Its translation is CASGSGNGELFF.

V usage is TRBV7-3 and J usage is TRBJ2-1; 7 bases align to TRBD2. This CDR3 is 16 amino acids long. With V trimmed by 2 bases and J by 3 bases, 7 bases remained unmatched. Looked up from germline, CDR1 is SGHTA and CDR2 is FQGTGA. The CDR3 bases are TGTGCCAGCAGCTTAGGTCTGGCGGGAGACTACAATGAGCAGTTCTTC. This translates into CASSLGLAGDYNEQFF.

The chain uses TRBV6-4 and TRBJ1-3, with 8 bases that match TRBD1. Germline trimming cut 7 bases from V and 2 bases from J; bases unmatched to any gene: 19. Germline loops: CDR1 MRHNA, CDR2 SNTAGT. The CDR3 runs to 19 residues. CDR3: CASTLRRTGSPTAGNTIYF. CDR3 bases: TGTGCCAGCACTCTCAGACGGACAGGGAGTCCCACCGCTGGAAACACCATATATTTT.

This CDR3 reads CASSPGQGDNSPLHF. CDR3 DNA: TGTGCCAGCTCTCCCGGACAGGGGGATAATTCACCCCTCCACTTT. This chain links TRBV18 with TRBJ1-6, with TRBD1 matching 10 bases. This CDR3 contains 15 residues. The germline CDR1 and CDR2 sequences are KGHSH and LQKENI. V gave up 6 bases and J gave up 5 bases; unmatched junction bases: 4.

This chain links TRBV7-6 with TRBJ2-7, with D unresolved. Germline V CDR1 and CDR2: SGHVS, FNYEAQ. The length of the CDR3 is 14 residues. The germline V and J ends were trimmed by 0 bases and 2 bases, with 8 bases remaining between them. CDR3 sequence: CASSLAGVTYEQYF. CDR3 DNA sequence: TGTGCCAGCAGCTTAGCAGGAGTCACCTACGAGCAGTACTTC.

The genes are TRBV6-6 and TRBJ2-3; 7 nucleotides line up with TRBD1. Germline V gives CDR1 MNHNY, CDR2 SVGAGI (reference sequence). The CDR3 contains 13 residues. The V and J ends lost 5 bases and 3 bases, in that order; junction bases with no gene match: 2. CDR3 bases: TGTGCCAGCAGTCGGGACAGAACAGATACGCAGTATTTT. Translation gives CASSRDRTDTQYF.

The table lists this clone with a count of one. This CDR3 reads CSVASGHPYEQYF. The CDR3 nucleotides are TGCAGCGTAGCCTCGGGACACCCCTACGAGCAGTACTTC. The V gene is TRBV29-1, the J gene TRBJ2-7; tentative D call: TRBD1 (6 bases). V dropped 6 bases and J dropped 2 bases, with 14 bases sitting between them. Germline lookup yields CDR1 SQVTM and CDR2 ANQGSEA. There are 13 residues in the CDR3.

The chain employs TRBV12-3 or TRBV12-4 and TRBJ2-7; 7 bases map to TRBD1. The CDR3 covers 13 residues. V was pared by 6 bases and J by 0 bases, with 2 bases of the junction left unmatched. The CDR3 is CASRRDSSYEQYF. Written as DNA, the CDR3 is TGTGCCAGCAGACGGGACAGCTCCTACGAGCAGTACTTC.

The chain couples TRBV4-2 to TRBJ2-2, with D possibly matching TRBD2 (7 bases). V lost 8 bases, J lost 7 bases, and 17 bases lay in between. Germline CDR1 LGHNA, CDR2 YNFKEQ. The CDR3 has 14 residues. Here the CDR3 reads CASGLGGGLGELFF. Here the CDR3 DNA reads TGTGCCAGCGGTCTAGGGGGGGGCCTCGGGGAGCTGTTTTTT.

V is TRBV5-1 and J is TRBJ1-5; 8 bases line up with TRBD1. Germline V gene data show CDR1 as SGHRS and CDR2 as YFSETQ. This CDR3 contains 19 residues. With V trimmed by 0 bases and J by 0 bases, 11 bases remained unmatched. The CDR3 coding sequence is TGCGCCAGCAGCTTGGGTACAGGGGGAATAAACCTTAGCAATCAGCCCCAGCATTTT. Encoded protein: CASSLGTGGINLSNQPQHF.

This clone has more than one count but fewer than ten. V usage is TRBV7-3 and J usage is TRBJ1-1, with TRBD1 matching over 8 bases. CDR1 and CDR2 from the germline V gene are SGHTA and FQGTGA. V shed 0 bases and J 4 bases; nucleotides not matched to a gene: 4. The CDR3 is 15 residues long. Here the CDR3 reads CASSLTRTGSTEAFF. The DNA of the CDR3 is TGTGCCAGCAGCTTAACGCGGACAGGGAGCACTGAAGCTTTCTTT.

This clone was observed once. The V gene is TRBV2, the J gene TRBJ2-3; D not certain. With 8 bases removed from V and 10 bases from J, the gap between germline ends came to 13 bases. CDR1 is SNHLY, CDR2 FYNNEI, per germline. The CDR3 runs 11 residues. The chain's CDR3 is CASHDVAAQYF. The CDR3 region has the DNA TGTGCCAGCCACGATGTAGCTGCGCAGTATTTT.

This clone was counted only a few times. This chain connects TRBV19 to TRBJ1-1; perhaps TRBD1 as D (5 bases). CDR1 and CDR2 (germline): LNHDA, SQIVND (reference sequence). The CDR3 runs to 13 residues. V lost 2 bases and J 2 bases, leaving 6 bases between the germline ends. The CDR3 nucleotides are TGTGCCAGTAGTATACGGACAAACACTGAAGCTTTCTTT. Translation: CASSIRTNTEAFF.